A selection of T cell receptor beta chains follows, all from one sample in a study of cytomegalovirus exposure and HLA in healthy donors. Repertoires were generated with immunoSEQ multiplex PCR, while TCRdb's copy carries only in-frame clones and drops some. The sample shows over 150,000 clones, roughly 76% of them seen only once. The sequenced sample consisted of PBMCs. Every receptor here comes from a human donor in good health. Each CDR3 is given with its conserved first and last residue. A D gene is named only where the DNA matches it firmly. Size tells how often a clone was seen (once, few, many) or the class of an expanded clone, and some rows leave it out.

V,J,size,D,CDR3,DNA
TRBV5-6,TRBJ2-4,.,.,CASSLQGENIQYF,TGTGCCAGCAGCTTGCAAGGGGAAAACATTCAGTACTTC
TRBV5-6,TRBJ2-7,.,.,CASSLVGYEQYF,TGTGCCAGCAGCTTGGTCGGGTACGAGCAGTACTTC
TRBV5-1,TRBJ2-2,once,.,CASSLDTANTGELFF,TGCGCCAGCAGCCTCGACACCGCGAACACCGGGGAGCTGTTTTTT
TRBV7-9,TRBJ1-1,once,.,CASSPQGCEAFF,TGTGCCAGCAGCCCACAGGGATGTGAAGCTTTCTTT
TRBV4-1,TRBJ2-7,.,TRBD1,CASSQAWQGAGEQYF,TGCGCCAGCAGCCAAGCCTGGCAGGGGGCAGGTGAGCAGTACTTC
TRBV7-2,TRBJ1-6,.,TRBD1,CASTRDRVSPLHF,TGTGCCAGCACCCGGGACAGGGTTTCACCCCTCCACTTT
TRBV5-1,TRBJ2-7,.,.,CASSLGSGSYEQYF,TGCGCCAGCAGCTTGGGATCGGGGTCCTACGAGCAGTACTTC
TRBV11-2,TRBJ1-6,.,TRBD1,CASSLDRDRSPLHF,TGTGCCAGCAGCTTGGACAGGGACCGGTCACCCCTCCACTTT
TRBV19,TRBJ1-2,.,.,CASSILDSRIGYTF,TGTGCCAGTAGTATCCTCGACAGTAGAATTGGCTACACCTTC
TRBV6-7,TRBJ1-2,once,TRBD1,CASSYSPGGEGGYTF,TGTGCCAGCAGTTACTCGCCAGGGGGCGAAGGCGGCTACACCTTC
TRBV7-2,TRBJ2-1,.,.,CASSFRTEYNEQFF,TGTGCCAGCAGCTTTAGGACAGAATACAATGAGCAGTTCTTC
TRBV25-1,TRBJ1-1,.,.,CASSEFRSGAAEAFF,TGTGCCAGCAGTGAATTTAGGTCAGGGGCGGCTGAAGCTTTCTTT
TRBV9,TRBJ2-3,.,.,CASSVASGGGTDTQYF,TGTGCCAGCAGCGTAGCGTCCGGGGGAGGCACAGATACGCAGTATTTT
TRBV19,TRBJ2-3,few,TRBD1,CASSRDRGVEDTQYF,TGTGCCAGTTCCCGGGACAGGGGAGTCGAAGATACGCAGTATTTT
TRBV5-1,TRBJ1-1,.,.,CASSLDGQNTEAFF,TGCGCCAGCAGCTTGGATGGGCAGAACACTGAAGCTTTCTTT
TRBV25-1,TRBJ1-1,.,TRBD1,CASSAGQGVGTEAFF,TGTGCCAGCAGTGCCGGACAGGGGGTGGGCACTGAAGCTTTCTTT
TRBV7-8,TRBJ1-1,.,TRBD1,CASRGQVWNTEAFF,TGTGCCAGCAGGGGACAGGTCTGGAACACTGAAGCTTTCTTT
TRBV4-3,TRBJ2-6,.,TRBD1,CASSRTGAGANVLTF,TGCGCCAGCAGCCGGACAGGGGCAGGGGCCAACGTCCTGACTTTC
TRBV25-1,TRBJ2-3,.,TRBD1,CASRGDRGWTDTQYF,TGTGCCAGCAGGGGGGACAGGGGATGGACAGATACGCAGTATTTT
TRBV6-5,TRBJ2-7,.,TRBD1,CASSKRQGEYEQYF,TGTGCCAGCAGTAAAAGACAGGGGGAATACGAGCAGTACTTC
TRBV5-1,TRBJ2-2,.,.,CASSLPIRTKEFRKWDTGELFF,TGCGCCAGCAGCTTGCCCATCCGGACAAAGGAATTTCGAAAGTGGGACACCGGGGAGCTGTTTTTT
TRBV19,TRBJ2-1,.,TRBD2,CASRRTSGGTSGNEQFF,TGTGCCAGTAGAAGGACTAGCGGGGGGACCTCGGGGAATGAGCAGTTCTTC
TRBV7-2,TRBJ1-2,.,TRBD1,CASSPGGSGYGYTF,TGTGCCAGCAGCCCAGGGGGCTCGGGCTATGGCTACACCTTC
TRBV7-8,TRBJ2-7,.,.,CASTNEYRQQYF,TGTGCCAGCACAAATGAGTACAGACAGCAGTACTTC
TRBV5-6,TRBJ1-4,.,TRBD1,CASSFGTGNEKLFF,TGTGCCAGCAGCTTCGGGACAGGGAATGAAAAACTGTTTTTT
TRBV19,TRBJ2-2,.,TRBD2,CASKTTGTSGEAGELFF,TGTGCCAGTAAGACTACCGGGACTAGCGGGGAAGCCGGGGAGCTGTTTTTT
TRBV2,TRBJ1-1,.,.,CASSEDSGAFF,TGTGCCAGCTCTGAGGATTCAGGGGCTTTCTTT
TRBV6-5,TRBJ1-2,few,.,CASSSRQSPYYGYTF,TGTGCCAGCAGTTCCCGACAGAGCCCCTACTATGGCTACACCTTC
TRBV11-3,TRBJ2-7,.,TRBD2,CASSPPWTSNRYEQYF,TGTGCCAGCAGCCCCCCTTGGACTAGCAATCGGTACGAGCAGTACTTC
TRBV19,TRBJ2-7,.,.,CASSPRGGDAYEQYF,TGTGCCAGTAGTCCCCGAGGAGGGGACGCCTACGAGCAGTACTTC
TRBV6-1,TRBJ1-2,.,.,CASRASGEDGYTF,TGTGCCAGCAGGGCCTCGGGGGAGGATGGCTACACCTTC
TRBV7-6,TRBJ2-7,.,TRBD2,CASSLFPWTSVLSSYEQYF,TGTGCCAGCAGCTTATTCCCCTGGACTAGCGTTCTGAGCTCCTACGAGCAGTACTTC
TRBV15,TRBJ2-7,.,TRBD2,CATRKIGGVGLDEQYF,TGTGCCACCAGAAAAATTGGGGGGGTTGGGCTGGACGAGCAGTACTTC
TRBV12-2,TRBJ1-4,.,.,CARGVKEKLFF,TGTGCCAGGGGGGTAAAGGAAAAACTGTTTTTT
TRBV7-3,TRBJ1-1,.,.,CASSLAGGNAEAFF,TGTGCCAGCAGCTTAGCCGGAGGGAACGCTGAAGCTTTCTTT
TRBV6-5,TRBJ2-5,.,.,CASSYSRVSETQYF,TGTGCCAGCAGTTACTCCAGGGTGTCCGAGACCCAGTACTTC
TRBV7-2,TRBJ2-5,.,TRBD2,CASSPFEVAGGPYQETQYF,TGTGCCAGCAGCCCGTTTGAAGTAGCGGGGGGTCCGTACCAAGAGACCCAGTACTTC
TRBV28,TRBJ2-5,.,TRBD2,CASSLTGEGIWTQYF,TGTGCCAGCAGTTTAACGGGGGAGGGTATCTGGACCCAGTACTTC
TRBV4-1,TRBJ2-1,.,TRBD2,CASSQEVAGGRILNEQFF,TGCGCCAGCAGCCAAGAAGTAGCGGGGGGGCGTATTCTGAATGAGCAGTTCTTC
TRBV19,TRBJ1-5,few,.,CASSSWTGDNQPQHF,TGTGCCAGTAGTTCCTGGACGGGGGACAATCAGCCCCAGCATTTT
TRBV29-1,TRBJ2-3,.,.,CSVTSMFDTQYF,TGCAGCGTCACTAGCATGTTCGATACGCAGTATTTT
TRBV11-3,TRBJ1-1,.,.,CASGRANTEAFF,TGTGCCAGCGGGCGGGCGAACACTGAAGCTTTCTTT
TRBV5-6,TRBJ1-2,.,.,CASSLGQIGYTF,TGTGCCAGCAGCTTGGGCCAGATCGGCTACACCTTC
TRBV13,TRBJ2-2,.,.,CASSLGLGELFF,TGTGCCAGCAGCTTAGGCCTCGGGGAGCTGTTTTTT
TRBV6-5,TRBJ2-7,.,.,CASSYSGHHPYEQYF,TGTGCCAGCAGTTACTCGGGACACCATCCCTACGAGCAGTACTTC
TRBV7-2,TRBJ1-1,.,.,CASSSPAAMNTEAFF,TGTGCCAGCAGCTCCCCAGCGGCCATGAACACTGAAGCTTTCTTT
TRBV4-2,TRBJ2-1,few,TRBD2,CASSQLQSGGTLRGQFF,TGTGCCAGCAGCCAACTTCAGAGCGGGGGAACACTGCGGGGGCAGTTCTTC
TRBV7-9,TRBJ1-2,.,TRBD1,CASRPSDRASGYTF,TGTGCCAGCAGACCCTCCGACAGGGCTAGCGGCTACACCTTC
TRBV7-3,TRBJ2-2,.,TRBD1,CASSKDRDYTGELFF,TGTGCCAGCAGCAAGGACAGGGATTACACCGGGGAGCTGTTTTTT
TRBV5-4,TRBJ2-1,.,TRBD1,CASSYPDRSSYNEQFF,TGTGCCAGCAGCTACCCGGACAGGAGCTCCTACAATGAGCAGTTCTTC
TRBV27,TRBJ2-5,.,.,CASARGRRETQYF,TGTGCCAGCGCTAGAGGGCGGCGGGAGACCCAGTACTTC
TRBV5-1,TRBJ2-1,.,TRBD2,CASSEDVSGGRPFF,TGCGCCAGCAGCGAAGATGTCTCGGGGGGGCGTCCGTTCTTC
TRBV6-5,TRBJ2-7,once,TRBD2,CASSPSGGAFHEQYF,TGTGCCAGCAGCCCTAGCGGGGGGGCCTTTCACGAGCAGTACTTC
TRBV7-2,TRBJ1-6,.,.,CASSLGGGFGSPLHF,TGTGCCAGCAGCTTAGGCGGAGGTTTTGGTTCACCCCTCCACTTT
TRBV5-4,TRBJ2-4,.,.,CASSQTGVGDSAKNIQYF,TGTGCCAGCAGCCAAACCGGAGTAGGGGACTCCGCCAAAAACATTCAGTACTTC